This T cell receptor (beta chain) originates from a study of blood T cell repertoires in COVID-19. Study-level information: Some COVID-19 samples were acute and others convalescent; all came from the United States, Italy and Spain. The cDNA or gDNA used as material had been derived from T cells, B-cell-depleted T cells, or PBMCs.

V lost 3 bases to trimming and J lost 4 bases, with 7 bases between them. This CDR3 has 13 residues. Germline loops: CDR1 MDHEN, CDR2 SYDVKM. As originally analysed: The authors estimated nucleated cell counts from reference gene primer amplification. Assay used: immunoSEQ multiplex PCR; TCRdb lists only in-frame clones, some missing. V and J calls and clone size are given by that table; D and trimming were obtained from the DNA. The sample carries some 120,000 clones, 75% to 85% recorded once. The chain combines TRBV28 with TRBJ1-3; D remains unclear. The clonotype originates from an older man with acute or convalescent COVID-19. Sequencing was performed on peripheral blood. The CDR3 DNA reads as TGTGCCAGCAGTTTCCCGTCGGGAAACACCATATATTTT. It is translated as CASSFPSGNTIYF.